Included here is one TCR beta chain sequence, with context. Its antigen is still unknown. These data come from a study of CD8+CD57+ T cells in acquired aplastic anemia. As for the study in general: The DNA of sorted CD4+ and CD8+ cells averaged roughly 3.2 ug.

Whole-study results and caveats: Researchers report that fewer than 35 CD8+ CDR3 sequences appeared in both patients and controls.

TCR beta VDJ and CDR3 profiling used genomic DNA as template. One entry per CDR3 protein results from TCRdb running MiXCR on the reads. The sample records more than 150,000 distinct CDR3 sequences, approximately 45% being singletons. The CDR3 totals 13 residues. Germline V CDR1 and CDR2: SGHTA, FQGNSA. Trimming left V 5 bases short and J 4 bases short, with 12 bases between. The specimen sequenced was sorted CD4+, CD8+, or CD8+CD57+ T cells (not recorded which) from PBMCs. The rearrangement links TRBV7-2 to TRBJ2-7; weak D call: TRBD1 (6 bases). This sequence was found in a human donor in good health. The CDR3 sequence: CASSGTLSYEQYV. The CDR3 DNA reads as TGTGCCAGCAGCGGGACACTCTCTTACGAGCAGTACGTC.